This record concerns one TCR beta chain sequence. What it binds is not known. cDNA prepared by RNA extraction and subsequent reverse transcription served as the template for sequencing. Repertoires were generated with immunoSEQ multiplex PCR, while TCRdb's copy carries only in-frame clones and drops some. The sample contains more than 11,000 clones, 55% to 60% of which appear only once. V was clipped by 1 base and J by 4 bases, with 17 bases between them. Germline V gene lookup returns CDR1 LGHNA and CDR2 YSLEER. The CDR3 is 18 residues long. The record originates from a study of CD8+ T cells in alopecia areata. The overall study: Patients in the treated group were given tofacitinib by mouth, 5 to 10 mg twice a day.

Notes on the study in general: Lesional scalp, especially alopecia totalis/universalis, showed higher clonality than normal scalp.

Lesional scalp tissue (obtained by punch biopsy) and peripheral blood were collected from alopecia areata patients. The V call is TRBV4-3, the J call TRBJ1-6; D ambiguous. This specimen consisted of skin, obtained at week 0. This TCR came from a human donor with alopecia areata. The chain's CDR3 is CASSQAALSGIYNSPLHF. The CDR3 DNA is TGCGCCAGCAGCCAAGCCGCCCTTTCGGGGATATATAATTCACCCCTCCACTTT.